This T cell receptor (beta chain) was sequenced in a study of T-cell memory formation after mild COVID-19. 5'RACE primed at constant segments yielded TCR alpha and TCR beta cDNA libraries bearing sample barcodes and UMIs. One entry per CDR3 protein, called by TCRdb with MiXCR from the 5' RACE reads. The sample has approximately 210,000 distinct CDR3 sequences; roughly 30% are singletons. The CDR3 runs 15 residues. Trimming cost V 6 bases and J 3 bases, with 17 bases left between them. Germline V gives CDR1 MNHEY, CDR2 SMNVEV (reference sequence). V is TRBV27 and J is TRBJ1-1; D not resolved. The sample consisted of PBMCs or a T cell subset sorted from them (not recorded which). The receptor's source is an adult woman who had mild COVID-19 (a few samples of this study predate the infection). Cell type and time point are not known. In DNA, the CDR3 is TGTGCCAGCAGGCCTCGACCCGGCCAGGACACTGAAGCTTTCTTT. Translated, it gives CASRPRPGQDTEAFF.